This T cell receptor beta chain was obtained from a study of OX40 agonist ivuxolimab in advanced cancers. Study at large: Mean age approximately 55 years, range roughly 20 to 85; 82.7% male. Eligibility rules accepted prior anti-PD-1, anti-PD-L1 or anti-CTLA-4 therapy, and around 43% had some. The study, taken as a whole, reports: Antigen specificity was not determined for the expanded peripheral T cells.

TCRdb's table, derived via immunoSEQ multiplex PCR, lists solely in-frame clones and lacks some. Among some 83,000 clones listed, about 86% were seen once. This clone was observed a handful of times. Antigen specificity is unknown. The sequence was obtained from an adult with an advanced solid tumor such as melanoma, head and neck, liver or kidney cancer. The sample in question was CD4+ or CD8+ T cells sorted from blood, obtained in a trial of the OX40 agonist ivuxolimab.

The CDR3 sequence is CAWSDRVRNTEAFF. The CDR3 bases are TGTGCCTGGAGTGACAGGGTTAGGAACACTGAAGCTTTCTTT. J is TRBJ1-1 and V is TRBV30; D is perhaps TRBD1 (6 bases). Deletions cut 1 base from V and 1 base from J, with 10 bases between. The germline V gene encodes CDR1 GTSNPN and CDR2 SVGIG (reference sequence). The CDR3 is 14 amino acids.